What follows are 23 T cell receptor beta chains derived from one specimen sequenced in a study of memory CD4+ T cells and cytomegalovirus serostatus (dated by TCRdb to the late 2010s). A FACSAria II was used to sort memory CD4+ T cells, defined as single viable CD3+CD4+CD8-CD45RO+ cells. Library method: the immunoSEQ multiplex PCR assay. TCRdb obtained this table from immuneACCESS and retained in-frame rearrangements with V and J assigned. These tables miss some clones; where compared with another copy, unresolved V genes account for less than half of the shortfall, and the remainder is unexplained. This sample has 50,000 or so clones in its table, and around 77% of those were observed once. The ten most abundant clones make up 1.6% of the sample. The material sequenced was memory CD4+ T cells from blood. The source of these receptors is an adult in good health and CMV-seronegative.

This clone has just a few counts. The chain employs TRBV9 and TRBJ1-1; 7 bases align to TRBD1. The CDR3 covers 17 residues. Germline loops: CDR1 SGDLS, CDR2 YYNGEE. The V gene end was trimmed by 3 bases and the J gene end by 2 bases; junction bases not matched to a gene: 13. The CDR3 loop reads CASSARQGPYINTEAFF. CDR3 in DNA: TGTGCCAGCAGCGCGAGACAGGGACCATATATTAACACTGAAGCTTTCTTT. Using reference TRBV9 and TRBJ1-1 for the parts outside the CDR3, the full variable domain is DSGVTQTPKHLITATGQRVTLRCSPRSGDLSVYWYQQSLDQGLQFLIQYYNGEERAKGNILERFSAQQFPDLHSELNLSSLELGDSALYFCASSARQGPYINTEAFFGQGTRLTVV.

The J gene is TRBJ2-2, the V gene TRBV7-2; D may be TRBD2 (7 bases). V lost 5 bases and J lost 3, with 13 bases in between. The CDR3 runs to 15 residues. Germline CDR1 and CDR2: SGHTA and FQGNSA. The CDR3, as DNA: TGTGCCAGCAGCACCGGAGGGGGGGACACCGGGGAGCTGTTTTTT. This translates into CASSTGGGDTGELFF.

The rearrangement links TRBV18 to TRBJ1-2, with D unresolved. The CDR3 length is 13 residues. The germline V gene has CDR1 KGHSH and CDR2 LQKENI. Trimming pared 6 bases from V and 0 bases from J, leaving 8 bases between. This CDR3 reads CASSTTANYGYTF. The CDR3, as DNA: TGTGCCAGCTCGACCACAGCTAACTATGGCTACACCTTC.

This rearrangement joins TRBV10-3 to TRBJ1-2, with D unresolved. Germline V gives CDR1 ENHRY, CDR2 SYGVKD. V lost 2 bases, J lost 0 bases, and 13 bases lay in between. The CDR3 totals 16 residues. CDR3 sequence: CAISEPARTSNYGYTF. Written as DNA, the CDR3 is TGTGCCATCAGTGAGCCGGCCAGAACTTCTAACTATGGCTACACCTTC.

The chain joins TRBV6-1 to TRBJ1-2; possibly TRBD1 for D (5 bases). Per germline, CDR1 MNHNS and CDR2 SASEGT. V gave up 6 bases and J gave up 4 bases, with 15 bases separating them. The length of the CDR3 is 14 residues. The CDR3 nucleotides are TGTGCCAGCAGCAGCTCAGCAGGGCTCTATGGCTACACCTTC. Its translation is CASSSSAGLYGYTF.

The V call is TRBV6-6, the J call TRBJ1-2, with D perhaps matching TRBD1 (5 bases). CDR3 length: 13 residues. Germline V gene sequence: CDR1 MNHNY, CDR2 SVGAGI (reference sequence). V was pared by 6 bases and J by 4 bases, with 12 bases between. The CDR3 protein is CASSPTVFYGYTF. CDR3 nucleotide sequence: TGTGCCAGCAGCCCGACAGTTTTCTATGGCTACACCTTC.

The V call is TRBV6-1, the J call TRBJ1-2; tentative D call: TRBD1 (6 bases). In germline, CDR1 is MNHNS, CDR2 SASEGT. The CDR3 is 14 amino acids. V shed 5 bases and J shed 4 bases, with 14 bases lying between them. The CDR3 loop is CASSPSGRGYGYTF. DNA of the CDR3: TGTGCCAGCAGTCCGTCCGGCAGGGGCTATGGCTACACCTTC.

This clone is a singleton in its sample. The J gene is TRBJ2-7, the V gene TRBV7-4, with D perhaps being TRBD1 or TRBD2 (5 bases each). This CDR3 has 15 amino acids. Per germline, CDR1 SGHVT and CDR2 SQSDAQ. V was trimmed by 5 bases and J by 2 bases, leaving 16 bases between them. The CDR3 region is CASSTSVGDPYEQYF. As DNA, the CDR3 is TGTGCCAGCAGCACCAGTGTAGGGGACCCCTACGAGCAGTACTTC.

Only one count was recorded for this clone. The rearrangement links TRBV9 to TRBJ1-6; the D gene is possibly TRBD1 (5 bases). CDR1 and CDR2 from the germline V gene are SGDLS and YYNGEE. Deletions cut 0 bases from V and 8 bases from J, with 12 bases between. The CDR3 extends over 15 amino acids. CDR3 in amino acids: CASSVGTFGHSPLHF. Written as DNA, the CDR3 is TGTGCCAGCAGCGTAGGGACATTTGGGCATTCACCCCTCCACTTT.

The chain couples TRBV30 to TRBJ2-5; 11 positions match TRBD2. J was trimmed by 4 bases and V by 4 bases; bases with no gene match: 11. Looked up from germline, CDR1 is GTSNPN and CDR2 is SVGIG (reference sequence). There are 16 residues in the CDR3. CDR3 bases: TGTGCCTGGATAACTAGCGGGGGAAGAAACTCAGAGACCCAGTACTTC. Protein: CAWITSGGRNSETQYF.

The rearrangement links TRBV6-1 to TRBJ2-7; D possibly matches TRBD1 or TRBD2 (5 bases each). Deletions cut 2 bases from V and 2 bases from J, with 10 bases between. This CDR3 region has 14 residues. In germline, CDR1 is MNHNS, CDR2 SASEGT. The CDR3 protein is CASSERGPTYEQYF. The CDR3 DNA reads TGTGCCAGCAGTGAACGGGGACCCACCTACGAGCAGTACTTC.

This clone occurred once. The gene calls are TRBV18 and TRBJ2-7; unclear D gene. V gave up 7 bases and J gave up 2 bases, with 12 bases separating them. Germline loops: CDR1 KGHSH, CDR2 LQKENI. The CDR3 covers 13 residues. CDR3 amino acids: CASYSSRAYEQYF. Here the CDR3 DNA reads TGTGCCAGCTACAGTAGTAGGGCCTACGAGCAGTACTTC.

This CDR3 is CASSFSGFSSLNTEAFF. The CDR3 DNA reads TGTGCCAGCAGTTTCTCCGGATTCTCTTCCTTGAACACTGAAGCTTTCTTT. V usage is TRBV27 and J usage is TRBJ1-1; D unclear. V was pared by 3 bases and J by 0 bases, with 17 bases between. Germline values: CDR1 MNHEY, CDR2 SMNVEV (reference sequence). CDR3 length: 17 residues.

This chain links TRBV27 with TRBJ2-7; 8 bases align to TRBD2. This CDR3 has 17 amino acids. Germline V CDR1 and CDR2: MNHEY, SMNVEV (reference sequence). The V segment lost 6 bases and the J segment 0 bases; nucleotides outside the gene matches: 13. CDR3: CASRATSGESLSYEQYF. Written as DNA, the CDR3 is TGTGCCAGCAGAGCTACTAGCGGTGAATCCCTCTCCTACGAGCAGTACTTC.

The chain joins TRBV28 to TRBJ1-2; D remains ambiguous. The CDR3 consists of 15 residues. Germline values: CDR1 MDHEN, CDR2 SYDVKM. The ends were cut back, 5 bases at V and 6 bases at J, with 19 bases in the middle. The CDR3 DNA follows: TGTGCCAGCAGTATAGACGAGGTAGGGAGAAATGGCTACACCTTC. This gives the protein CASSIDEVGRNGYTF.

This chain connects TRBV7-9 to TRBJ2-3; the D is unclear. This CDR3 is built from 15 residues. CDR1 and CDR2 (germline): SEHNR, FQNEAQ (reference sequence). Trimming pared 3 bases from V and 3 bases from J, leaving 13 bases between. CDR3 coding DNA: TGTGCCAGCAGCTTTGAAGGGCGTGTTACAGATACGCAGTATTTT. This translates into CASSFEGRVTDTQYF.

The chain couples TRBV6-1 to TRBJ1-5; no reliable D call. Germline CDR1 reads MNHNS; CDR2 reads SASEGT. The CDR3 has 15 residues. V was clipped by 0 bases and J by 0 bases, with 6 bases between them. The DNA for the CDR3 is TGTGCCAGCAGTGAAGCTTTTCATAGCAATCAGCCCCAGCATTTT. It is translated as CASSEAFHSNQPQHF.

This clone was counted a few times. CDR3 amino acids: CASSRQGAAAEAFF. The CDR3 region has the DNA TGTGCCAGCAGCCGACAGGGGGCGGCGGCTGAAGCTTTCTTT. The rearrangement links TRBV28 to TRBJ1-1; 10 bases are a match to TRBD1. The V gene end was trimmed by 6 bases and the J gene end by 6 bases; junction bases not matched to a gene: 7. Germline values: CDR1 MDHEN, CDR2 SYDVKM. CDR3 size: 14 residues.

In DNA, the CDR3 is TGTGCCAGCAGTGAATCAGGTTTTGGGGCCAACGTCCTGACTTTC. Translated, it gives CASSESGFGANVLTF. The V gene is TRBV2, the J gene TRBJ2-6; no firm D call. V was pared by 2 bases and J by 3 bases, with 8 bases between. The CDR3 consists of 15 residues. Looked up from germline, CDR1 is SNHLY and CDR2 is FYNNEI.

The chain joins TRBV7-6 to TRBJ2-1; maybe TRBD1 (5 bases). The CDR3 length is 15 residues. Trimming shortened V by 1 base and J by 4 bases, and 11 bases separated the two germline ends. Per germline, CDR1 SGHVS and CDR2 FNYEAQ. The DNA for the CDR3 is TGTGCCAGCAGCTTAGAGGGGCAGCGATACAATGAGCAGTTCTTC. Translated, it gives CASSLEGQRYNEQFF.

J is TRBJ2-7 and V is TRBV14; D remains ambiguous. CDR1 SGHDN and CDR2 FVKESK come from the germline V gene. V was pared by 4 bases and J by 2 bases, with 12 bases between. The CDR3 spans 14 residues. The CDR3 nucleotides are TGTGCCAGCAGCCTCACCGGGCCCGCCTACGAGCAGTACTTC. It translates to CASSLTGPAYEQYF.

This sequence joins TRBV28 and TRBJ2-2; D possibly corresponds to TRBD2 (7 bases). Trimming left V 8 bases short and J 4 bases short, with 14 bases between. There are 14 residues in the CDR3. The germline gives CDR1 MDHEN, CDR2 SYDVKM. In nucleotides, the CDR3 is TGTGCCAGCGGGGTTAGGGGGGGCACCGGGGAGCTGTTTTTT. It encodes CASGVRGGTGELFF.

The CDR3 spells CASSSRLAKNIQYF. The DNA of the CDR3 is TGTGCCAGCAGCTCGAGACTAGCCAAAAACATTCAGTACTTC. The J gene is TRBJ2-4, the V gene TRBV11-2; the D is unclear. Per germline, CDR1 SGHAT and CDR2 FQNNGV. With 4 bases removed from V and 0 bases from J, the gap between germline ends came to 7 bases. The CDR3 sequence is 14 residues long.